The clone carrying this T cell receptor beta chain was seen only once. Its antigen is not identified. Healthy bone marrow donors supplied every sample. This specimen comes from a study of cytomegalovirus exposure and HLA in healthy donors. Study outcomes and limitations: In a later analysis, TCR beta V- and J-gene trimming was associated with a missense DCLRE1C variant. In an earlier analysis, productive rearrangement rates for most beta V segments clustered near 87% or 30%. The authors enumerated 150 to 200 TCR beta chains as linked to cytomegalovirus.

The primer mix had 60 Vbeta and 13 Jbeta primers. Some clones are missing from TCRdb's copy, which holds only in-frame ones; the method was immunoSEQ multiplex PCR. Counted here are 91,000 or so clones, 76% occurring once; the ten biggest clones make up roughly 5%. Trimming pared 0 bases from V and 3 bases from J, leaving 3 bases between. This CDR3 spans 13 amino acids. Germline CDR1 reads MNHEY; CDR2 reads SVGAGI. The rearrangement uses TRBV6-5 and TRBJ1-5; D unclear. Sequenced material: PBMCs. This TCR was sampled from a man aged 30 to 45 in good health and CMV-seropositive. The CDR3 DNA reads as TGTGCCAGCAGTTACTCCTCCAATCAGCCCCAGCATTTT. This gives the protein CASSYSSNQPQHF.